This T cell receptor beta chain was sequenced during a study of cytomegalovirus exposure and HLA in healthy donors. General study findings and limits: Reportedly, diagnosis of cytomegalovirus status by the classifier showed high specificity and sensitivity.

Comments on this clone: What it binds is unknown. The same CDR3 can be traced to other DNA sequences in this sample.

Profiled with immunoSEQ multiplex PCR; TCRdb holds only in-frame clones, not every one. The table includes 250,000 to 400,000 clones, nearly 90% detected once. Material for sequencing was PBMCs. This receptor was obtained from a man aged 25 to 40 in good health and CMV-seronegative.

The CDR3 spells CASSLVGQETQYF. The CDR3 nucleotides read TGTGCCAGCAGCTTGGTCGGTCAAGAGACCCAGTACTTC. The gene calls are TRBV5-4 and TRBJ2-5; no clear D gene. The CDR3 extends over 13 amino acids. Trimming stripped 0 bases from V and 2 bases from J, with 5 bases between. CDR1 and CDR2 (germline): SGHNT, YYREEE (reference sequence).